Listed below are T cell receptor beta chains from one sample, sequenced in a study of T cell responses to AZD1222 COVID-19 vaccine. TCRdb's copy holds only in-frame clones and misses some; the assay was immunoSEQ multiplex PCR. The table has roughly 150,000 clones, 90% to 95% seen once; the top ten hold over 1.2%. Sequenced material: peripheral blood, taken 28 days after the second AZD1222 dose. The receptors here all came from an adult who received the AZD1222 COVID-19 vaccine. Each CDR3 is given with its conserved first and last residue. D genes are given only for firm matches. The size entry is marked missing in some rows and otherwise reads once, few, many or a size class.

d_call: NA
clone_size: NA
j_call: TRBJ1-1
v_call: TRBV6-5
cdr3_nt: TGTGCCAGCAGTTACGGGCAGACGAACACTGAAGCTTTCTTT
cdr3_aa: CASSYGQTNTEAFF

d_call: NA
clone_size: NA
j_call: TRBJ1-1
v_call: TRBV7-2
cdr3_nt: TGTGCCAGCAGCTGGGGGGCGGCTAACACTGAAGCTTTCTTT
cdr3_aa: CASSWGAANTEAFF

d_call: NA
clone_size: NA
j_call: TRBJ1-6
v_call: TRBV5-4
cdr3_nt: TGTGCCAGCAGCTTAGGGGGGGCATCACCCCTCCACTTT
cdr3_aa: CASSLGGASPLHF

d_call: TRBD1
clone_size: NA
j_call: TRBJ2-1
v_call: TRBV19
cdr3_nt: TGTGCCAGTAGTATAGGAGGACAGGACTCCTACAATGAGCAGTTCTTC
cdr3_aa: CASSIGGQDSYNEQFF

d_call: NA
clone_size: NA
j_call: TRBJ2-1
v_call: TRBV5-4
cdr3_nt: TGTGCCAGTTCCTATTCAAGGAGCTCCTACAATGAGCAGTTCTTC
cdr3_aa: CASSYSRSSYNEQFF

d_call: NA
clone_size: few
j_call: TRBJ2-1
v_call: TRBV7-3
cdr3_nt: TGTGCCAGCAGCTTAACGAATGAGCAGTTCTTC
cdr3_aa: CASSLTNEQFF

d_call: TRBD1
clone_size: NA
j_call: TRBJ2-3
v_call: TRBV6-5
cdr3_nt: TGTGCCAGCAGCCACCGGGACAGGGGTGCAGATACGCAGTATTTT
cdr3_aa: CASSHRDRGADTQYF

d_call: NA
clone_size: NA
j_call: TRBJ2-1
v_call: TRBV6-5
cdr3_nt: TGTGCCAGCAGTTACTCCCACAGTAACGTTTATGAGCAGTTCTTC
cdr3_aa: CASSYSHSNVYEQFF

d_call: NA
clone_size: NA
j_call: TRBJ2-5
v_call: TRBV3-1/TRBV3-2
cdr3_nt: TGTGCCAGCAGCTACCGACAGCTAGAGACCCAGTACTTC
cdr3_aa: CASSYRQLETQYF

d_call: TRBD1
clone_size: NA
j_call: TRBJ1-5
v_call: TRBV28
cdr3_nt: TGTGCCAGCAGTGGGGGACAGTTGAATCAGCCCCAGCATTTT
cdr3_aa: CASSGGQLNQPQHF

d_call: NA
clone_size: NA
j_call: TRBJ1-1
v_call: TRBV30
cdr3_nt: TGTGCCTGGAGTGTCCAGGGGAGGGCTTTCTTT
cdr3_aa: CAWSVQGRAFF

d_call: TRBD2
clone_size: NA
j_call: TRBJ2-7
v_call: TRBV5-1
cdr3_nt: TGCGCCAGCAGCTTGGAGGCTAGCGGATCCTACGAGCAGTACTTC
cdr3_aa: CASSLEASGSYEQYF

d_call: NA
clone_size: NA
j_call: TRBJ1-1
v_call: TRBV7-2
cdr3_nt: TGTGCCAGCAGCTTGGTGGGAGGGAACACTGAAGCTTTCTTT
cdr3_aa: CASSLVGGNTEAFF

d_call: NA
clone_size: NA
j_call: TRBJ1-5
v_call: TRBV28
cdr3_nt: TGTGCCAGCGGGGGGGACTTCGGCAATCAGCCCCAGCATTTT
cdr3_aa: CASGGDFGNQPQHF

d_call: TRBD1
clone_size: once
j_call: TRBJ1-5
v_call: TRBV11-2
cdr3_nt: TGTGCCAGCAGCTTAGAAGGGGGCAGCAATCAGCCCCAGCATTTT
cdr3_aa: CASSLEGGSNQPQHF

d_call: NA
clone_size: NA
j_call: TRBJ2-7
v_call: TRBV25-1
cdr3_nt: TGTGCCAGCAGTGAATCTGTAGTCGGGCAGGGCTACGAGCAGTACTTC
cdr3_aa: CASSESVVGQGYEQYF

d_call: NA
clone_size: NA
j_call: TRBJ1-3
v_call: TRBV11-2
cdr3_nt: TGTGCCAGCAGCTTCGCCGGAAGCTCTGGAAACACCATATATTTT
cdr3_aa: CASSFAGSSGNTIYF

d_call: NA
clone_size: NA
j_call: TRBJ1-1
v_call: TRBV12-3/TRBV12-4
cdr3_nt: TGTGCCAGCAGTTGGGGCCCATCCTCGGGAGCTTTCTTT
cdr3_aa: CASSWGPSSGAFF

d_call: TRBD1
clone_size: NA
j_call: TRBJ1-5
v_call: TRBV5-1
cdr3_nt: TGCGCCAGCAGCTTCACAGGGGATAGCAATCAGCCCCAGCATTTT
cdr3_aa: CASSFTGDSNQPQHF

d_call: TRBD1
clone_size: once
j_call: TRBJ2-7
v_call: TRBV6-2/TRBV6-3
cdr3_nt: TGTGCCAGCAGTTACTCTCGGGACAGGGGCTACGAGCAGTACTTC
cdr3_aa: CASSYSRDRGYEQYF

d_call: NA
clone_size: NA
j_call: TRBJ2-1
v_call: TRBV6-5
cdr3_nt: TGTGCCAGCAGTTACTCGGAAGCCTACAATGAGCAGTTCTTC
cdr3_aa: CASSYSEAYNEQFF

d_call: TRBD1
clone_size: NA
j_call: TRBJ1-1
v_call: TRBV27
cdr3_nt: TGTGCCAGCGGGGGGGACAGGAATATGAACACTGAAGCTTTCTTT
cdr3_aa: CASGGDRNMNTEAFF

d_call: NA
clone_size: NA
j_call: TRBJ1-1
v_call: TRBV2
cdr3_nt: TGTGCCAGCAGTGCTAGGTTTATGAACACTGAAGCTTTCTTT
cdr3_aa: CASSARFMNTEAFF

d_call: TRBD1
clone_size: NA
j_call: TRBJ1-5
v_call: TRBV30
cdr3_nt: TGTGCCTGGAGTGTACTAGGGGGCAGTCAGCTTCAGCCCCAGCATTTT
cdr3_aa: CAWSVLGGSQLQPQHF

d_call: NA
clone_size: once
j_call: TRBJ1-6
v_call: TRBV4-2
cdr3_nt: TGTGCCAGCAGCCAGAAAGGAGGTGAATCACCCCTCCACTTT
cdr3_aa: CASSQKGGESPLHF

d_call: TRBD1
clone_size: NA
j_call: TRBJ2-5
v_call: TRBV5-8
cdr3_nt: TGTGCCAGCAGCTTGGGGGTAGGGGGCAGAGAGACCCAGTACTTC
cdr3_aa: CASSLGVGGRETQYF

d_call: TRBD1
clone_size: once
j_call: TRBJ2-1
v_call: TRBV28
cdr3_nt: TGTGCCAGCAGTTTACGCCAGAGGGGGCTGTTAGGGCAGTTCTTC
cdr3_aa: CASSLRQRGLLGQFF

d_call: NA
clone_size: NA
j_call: TRBJ2-2
v_call: TRBV5-4
cdr3_nt: TGTGCCATAAGACAGGATCTGGGCGGGGAGCTGTTTTTT
cdr3_aa: CAIRQDLGGELFF

d_call: NA
clone_size: NA
j_call: TRBJ2-7
v_call: TRBV5-1
cdr3_nt: TGCGCCAGCAGCTCCGGGACGCCCACCTACGAGCAGTACTTC
cdr3_aa: CASSSGTPTYEQYF

d_call: TRBD1
clone_size: NA
j_call: TRBJ1-5
v_call: TRBV24-1
cdr3_nt: TGTGCCACCAGTGATGCGGGACAGAATCAGCCCCAGCATTTT
cdr3_aa: CATSDAGQNQPQHF

d_call: NA
clone_size: NA
j_call: TRBJ2-1
v_call: TRBV6-5
cdr3_nt: TGTGCCAGCAGTTACCGGGACGGCTACAATGAGCAGTTCTTC
cdr3_aa: CASSYRDGYNEQFF

d_call: NA
clone_size: NA
j_call: TRBJ2-1
v_call: TRBV2
cdr3_nt: TGTGCCAGCACCTTGGACGGGAATGAGCAGTTCTTC
cdr3_aa: CASTLDGNEQFF

d_call: NA
clone_size: NA
j_call: TRBJ1-1
v_call: TRBV7-2
cdr3_nt: TGTGCCAGCAGCCCACCACAAAGGGGCACTCCTATGAACACTGAAGCTTTCTTT
cdr3_aa: CASSPPQRGTPMNTEAFF

d_call: TRBD2
clone_size: NA
j_call: TRBJ2-3
v_call: TRBV27
cdr3_nt: TGTGCCAGCAGTTTGCGGGTAGCGGGAGTTGGGGAGTATTTT
cdr3_aa: CASSLRVAGVGEYF

d_call: NA
clone_size: NA
j_call: TRBJ1-1
v_call: TRBV5-8
cdr3_nt: TGTGCCAGCACCAGGTTGGGGCCTGAAGCTTTCTTT
cdr3_aa: CASTRLGPEAFF

d_call: TRBD1
clone_size: NA
j_call: TRBJ1-3
v_call: TRBV2
cdr3_nt: TGTGCCAGCCGCCGACCCGGACAGGGAGACACCATATATTTT
cdr3_aa: CASRRPGQGDTIYF

d_call: TRBD1
clone_size: NA
j_call: TRBJ1-2
v_call: TRBV19
cdr3_nt: TGTGCCAGTAGCACCGGGACAGGGGGCTCCCCGGGGGGCTACACCTTC
cdr3_aa: CASSTGTGGSPGGYTF

d_call: NA
clone_size: NA
j_call: TRBJ2-5
v_call: TRBV7-8
cdr3_nt: TGTGCCAGCAGCCAGGGTGGGCCAGGGGTCAACCAAGAGACCCAGTACTTC
cdr3_aa: CASSQGGPGVNQETQYF

d_call: TRBD2
clone_size: few
j_call: TRBJ2-7
v_call: TRBV7-9
cdr3_nt: TGTGCCAGCAGCTCTAATAGCGGGGGGGCCTCTTTGGAGCAGTACTTC
cdr3_aa: CASSSNSGGASLEQYF

d_call: NA
clone_size: once
j_call: TRBJ2-3
v_call: TRBV18
cdr3_nt: TGTGCCAGCTCACCGAGGCAACAGAGCACAGATACGCAGTATTTT
cdr3_aa: CASSPRQQSTDTQYF

d_call: TRBD1
clone_size: NA
j_call: TRBJ1-5
v_call: TRBV4-2
cdr3_nt: TGTGCCAGCAGCCAAGATACGGGACAGGGGGTTCAGCCCCAGCATTTT
cdr3_aa: CASSQDTGQGVQPQHF

d_call: TRBD1
clone_size: NA
j_call: TRBJ2-7
v_call: TRBV5-1
cdr3_nt: TGCGCCAGCAGCCCGGGGACAGCAACATCTAAGCACTTC
cdr3_aa: CASSPGTATSKHF

d_call: NA
clone_size: NA
j_call: TRBJ1-1
v_call: TRBV10-2
cdr3_nt: TGCGCCAGCAGGGGAATTACCCTCAACACTGAAGCTTTCTTT
cdr3_aa: CASRGITLNTEAFF

d_call: NA
clone_size: NA
j_call: TRBJ1-3
v_call: TRBV7-9
cdr3_nt: TGTGCCAGCACCGAAGCGAGCTCTGGAAACACCATATATTTT
cdr3_aa: CASTEASSGNTIYF

d_call: TRBD1
clone_size: NA
j_call: TRBJ1-3
v_call: TRBV3-1/TRBV3-2
cdr3_nt: TGTGCCAGCAGCCGTCAGGGGGCCCCTGGAAACACCATATATTTT
cdr3_aa: CASSRQGAPGNTIYF

d_call: NA
clone_size: NA
j_call: TRBJ2-7
v_call: TRBV28
cdr3_nt: TGTGCCAGCAGAAAACCGGCAGGGACCTACGAGCAGTACTTC
cdr3_aa: CASRKPAGTYEQYF

d_call: NA
clone_size: NA
j_call: TRBJ2-1
v_call: TRBV4-2
cdr3_nt: TGTGCCAGCAGCCAAGAAGGTAGTCCATTGCTCTACAATGAGCAGTTCTTC
cdr3_aa: CASSQEGSPLLYNEQFF